This T cell receptor (beta chain) is from a study of blood T cell repertoires in COVID-19. Germline V lookup: CDR1 WNHNN, CDR2 SYGVQD (reference sequence). This CDR3 has 14 amino acids. V was cut by 6 bases and J by 3 bases, with 12 bases left in between. Measured with immunoSEQ multiplex PCR; TCRdb has only the in-frame clones, and not every one. The table has fewer than 250,000 clones, about 84% seen once. Sequenced material: PBMCs or T cells enriched from blood (not recorded which). This clonotype originated in a woman in her forties with acute COVID-19. The chain couples TRBV10-1 to TRBJ1-5; D gene ambiguous. The CDR3 protein is CASRRRALNQPQHF. CDR3 bases: TGCGCCAGCAGGAGGCGAGCCCTCAATCAGCCCCAGCATTTT.